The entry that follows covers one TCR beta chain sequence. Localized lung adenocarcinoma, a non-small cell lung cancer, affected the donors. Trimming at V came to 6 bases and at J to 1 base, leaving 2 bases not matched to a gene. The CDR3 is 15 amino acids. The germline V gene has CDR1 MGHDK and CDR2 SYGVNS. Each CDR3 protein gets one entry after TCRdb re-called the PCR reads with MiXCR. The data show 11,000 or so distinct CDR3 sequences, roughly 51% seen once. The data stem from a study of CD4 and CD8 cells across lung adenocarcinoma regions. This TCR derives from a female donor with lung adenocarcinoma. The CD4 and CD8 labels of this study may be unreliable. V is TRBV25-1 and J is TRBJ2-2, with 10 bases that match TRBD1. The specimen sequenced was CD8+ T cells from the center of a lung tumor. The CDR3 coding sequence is TGTGCCAGCAGAAGGGACAGGGGGAACACCGGGGAGCTGTTTTTT. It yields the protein CASRRDRGNTGELFF. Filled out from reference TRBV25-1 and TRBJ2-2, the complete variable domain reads EADIYQTPRYLVIGTGKKITLECSQTMGHDKMYWYQQDPGMELHLIHYSYGVNSTEKGDLSSESTVSRIRTEHFPLTLESARPSHTSQYLCASRRDRGNTGELFFGEGSRLTVL.